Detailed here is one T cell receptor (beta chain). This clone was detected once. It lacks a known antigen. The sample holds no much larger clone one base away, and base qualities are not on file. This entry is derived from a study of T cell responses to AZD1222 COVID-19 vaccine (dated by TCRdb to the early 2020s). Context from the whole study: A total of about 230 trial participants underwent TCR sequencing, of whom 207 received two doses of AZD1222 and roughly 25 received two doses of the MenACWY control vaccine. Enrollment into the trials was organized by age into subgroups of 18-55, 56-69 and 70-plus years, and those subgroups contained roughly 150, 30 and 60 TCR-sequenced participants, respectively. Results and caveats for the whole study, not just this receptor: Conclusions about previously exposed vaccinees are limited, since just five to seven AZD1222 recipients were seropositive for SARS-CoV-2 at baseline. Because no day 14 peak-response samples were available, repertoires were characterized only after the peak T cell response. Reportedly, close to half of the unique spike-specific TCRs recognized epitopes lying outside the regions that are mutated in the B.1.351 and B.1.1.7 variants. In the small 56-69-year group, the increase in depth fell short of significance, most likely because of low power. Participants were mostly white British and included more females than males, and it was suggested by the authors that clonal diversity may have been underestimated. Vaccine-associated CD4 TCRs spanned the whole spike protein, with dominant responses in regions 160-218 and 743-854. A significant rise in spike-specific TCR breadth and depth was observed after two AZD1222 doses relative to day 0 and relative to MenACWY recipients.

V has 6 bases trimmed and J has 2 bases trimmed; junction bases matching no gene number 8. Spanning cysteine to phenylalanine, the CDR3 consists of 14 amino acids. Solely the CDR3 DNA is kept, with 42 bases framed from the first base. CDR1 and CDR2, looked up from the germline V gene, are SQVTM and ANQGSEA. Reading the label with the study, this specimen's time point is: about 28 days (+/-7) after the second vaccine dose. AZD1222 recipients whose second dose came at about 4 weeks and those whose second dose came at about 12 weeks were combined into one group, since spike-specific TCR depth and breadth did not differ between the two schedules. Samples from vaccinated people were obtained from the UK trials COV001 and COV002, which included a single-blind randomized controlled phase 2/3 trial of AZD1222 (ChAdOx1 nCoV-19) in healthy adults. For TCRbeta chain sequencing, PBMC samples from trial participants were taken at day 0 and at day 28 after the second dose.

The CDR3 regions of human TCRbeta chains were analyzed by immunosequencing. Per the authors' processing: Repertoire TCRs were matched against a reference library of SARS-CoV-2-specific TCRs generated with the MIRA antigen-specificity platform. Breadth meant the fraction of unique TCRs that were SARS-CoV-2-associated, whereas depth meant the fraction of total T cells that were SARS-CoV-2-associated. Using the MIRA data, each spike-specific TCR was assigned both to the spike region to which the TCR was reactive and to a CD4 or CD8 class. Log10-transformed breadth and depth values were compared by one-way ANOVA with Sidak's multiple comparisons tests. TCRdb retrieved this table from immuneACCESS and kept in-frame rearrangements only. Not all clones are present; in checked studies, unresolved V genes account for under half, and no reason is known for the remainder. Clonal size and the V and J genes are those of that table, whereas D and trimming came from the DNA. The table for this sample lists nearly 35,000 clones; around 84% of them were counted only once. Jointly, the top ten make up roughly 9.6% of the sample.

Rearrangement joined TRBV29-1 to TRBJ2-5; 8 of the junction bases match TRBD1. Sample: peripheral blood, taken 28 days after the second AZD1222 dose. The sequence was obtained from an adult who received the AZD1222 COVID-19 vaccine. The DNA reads TGCAGCGTGGCCTCCGGGACAGGACAAGAGACCCAGTACTTC. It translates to CSVASGTGQETQYF.